These T cell receptor beta chains were read from a single sample in a study of blood T cell repertoires in COVID-19. Some clones are missing from TCRdb's copy, which holds only in-frame ones; the method was immunoSEQ multiplex PCR. Of roughly 84,000 clones detected, less than 80% appear once; the ten largest clones hold around 4.4%. The sample consisted of peripheral blood. The receptors were sampled from a woman between 45 and 65 years old with acute or convalescent COVID-19. Each CDR3 is given with its conserved first and last residue.

v_call	j_call	cdr3_aa
TRBV6-2/TRBV6-3	TRBJ1-2	CASSGASGYTF
TRBV3-1/TRBV3-2	TRBJ2-1	CASSETSGSYNEQFF
TRBV3-1/TRBV3-2	TRBJ1-2	CASSQDQGTVYGYTF
TRBV6-1	TRBJ1-6	CASSENGGRPGSPLHF
TRBV9	TRBJ1-2	CASSVALAGTGGGYTF
TRBV28	TRBJ1-2	CASSFGGNFGYTF
TRBV5-1	TRBJ1-5	CASSPGAGGNQPQHF
TRBV27	TRBJ1-2	CASRTGTGGGRWDGYTF
TRBV4-3	TRBJ2-4	CASSQSAGLGKNIQYF
TRBV4-3	TRBJ1-6	CASSQEAAGLRSPLHF
TRBV7-3	TRBJ1-5	CASSPDIRPQHF
TRBV19	TRBJ1-6	CASSPPVDNSPLHF
TRBV13	TRBJ1-5	CASSLGPDQPQHF
TRBV18	TRBJ2-7	CASSPAGQMEQYF
TRBV12-3/TRBV12-4	TRBJ1-2	CASSSPGGGGYTF
TRBV7-2	TRBJ1-2	CASSPRRVTGDNGYTF
TRBV2	TRBJ1-1	CASSFGPRGTEAFF
TRBV24-1	TRBJ2-3	CATSEPGQGTDTQYF
TRBV10-3	TRBJ1-2	CAISISGGLDGYTF
TRBV5-1	TRBJ2-7	CASSLHRDAYEQYF
TRBV10-2	TRBJ1-4	CASAGGGLNEKLFF
TRBV5-4	TRBJ1-2	CASSLDRYYGYTF
TRBV27	TRBJ2-7	CASSLEPTGVYEQYF
TRBV13	TRBJ1-3	CASSLGRAGNTIYF
TRBV18	TRBJ1-1	CASSWHINTEAFF
TRBV4-1	TRBJ2-5	CASSQPTPGGQETQYF
TRBV15	TRBJ1-2	CATSREGLAGGSGYTF
TRBV13	TRBJ2-7	CASSHRDSEAYEQYF
TRBV5-1	TRBJ1-6	CASSGGEFSSPLHF
TRBV7-2	TRBJ1-5	CASSGVSGGNQPQHF
TRBV19	TRBJ1-1	CASSPRDRGVWATEAFF
TRBV9	TRBJ2-3	CASSGSSGGPRTDTQYF
TRBV2	TRBJ1-4	CASSPQGATNEKLFF
TRBV3-1/TRBV3-2	TRBJ2-7	CASRARGSEQYF
TRBV5-1	TRBJ1-1	CASSLEVGTEAFF
TRBV5-1	TRBJ2-1	CASKSTGGLNNEQFF
TRBV5-8	TRBJ2-1	CASSPSGLVLNEQFF
TRBV7-9	TRBJ1-2	CASSFVGLSRDGYTF
TRBV15	TRBJ2-3	CATSRESASTDTQYF
TRBV4-3	TRBJ1-1	CASSQLEGTEAFF
TRBV10-3	TRBJ1-1	CAIRPDRVNTEAFF
TRBV7-9	TRBJ1-6	CASSLGISSSPLHF
TRBV27	TRBJ2-1	CASSLMLTGLNNEQFF
TRBV7-9	TRBJ1-1	CASSLVGQGAHTEAFF
TRBV6-5	TRBJ1-1	CASSYGAGWDTEAFF
TRBV10-3	TRBJ2-5	CATQGPSGETQYF
TRBV28	TRBJ2-7	CASSPLDRVEQYF
TRBV7-9	TRBJ1-3	CASSLRGWQLGSGNTIYF
TRBV14	TRBJ1-2	CASSRDRSYGYTF
TRBV28	TRBJ2-5	CASSLSGGAKETQYF
TRBV6-1	TRBJ1-5	CASSENLSNQPQHF
TRBV7-9	TRBJ2-3	CASSPRGGTITDTQYF
TRBV28	TRBJ1-5	CASRKQGERNQPQHF
TRBV9	TRBJ1-2	CASSVLRGGLEGYTF
TRBV4-1	TRBJ2-3	CASSQVAGGSTDTQYF
TRBV5-1	TRBJ1-6	CASSFLGQGSPLHF
TRBV13	TRBJ2-1	CASSLRTSGGITQKYNEQFF
TRBV28	TRBJ1-1	CASSLGQPEAFF
TRBV5-5	TRBJ2-6	CASSLEGTRLARVNVLTF
TRBV7-8	TRBJ2-3	CASRDIVTDTQYF